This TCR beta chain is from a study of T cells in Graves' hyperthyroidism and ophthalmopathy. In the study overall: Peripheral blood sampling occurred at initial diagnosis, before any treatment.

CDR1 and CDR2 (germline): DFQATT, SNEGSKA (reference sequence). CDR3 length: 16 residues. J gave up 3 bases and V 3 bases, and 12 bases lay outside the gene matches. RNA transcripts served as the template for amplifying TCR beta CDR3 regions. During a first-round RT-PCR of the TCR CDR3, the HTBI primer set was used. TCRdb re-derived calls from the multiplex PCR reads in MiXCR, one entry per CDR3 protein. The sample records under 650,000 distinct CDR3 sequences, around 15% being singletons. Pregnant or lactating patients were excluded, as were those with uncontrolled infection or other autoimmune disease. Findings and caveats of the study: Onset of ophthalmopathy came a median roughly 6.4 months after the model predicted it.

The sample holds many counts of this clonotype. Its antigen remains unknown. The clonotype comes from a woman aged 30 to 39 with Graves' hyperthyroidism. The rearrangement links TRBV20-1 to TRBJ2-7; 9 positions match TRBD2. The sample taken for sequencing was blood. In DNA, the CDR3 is TGCAGTGCTAGGGCCATTCTAGCGGGGATTAACTACGAGCAGTACTTC. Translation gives CSARAILAGINYEQYF.